Listed below are T cell receptor beta chains from one sample, sequenced in a study of CD8+ T cells in alopecia areata. The method was immunoSEQ multiplex PCR; TCRdb's version includes in-frame clones alone and lacks a portion of them. The sample consists of about 170,000 clones, about three fifths of them appearing once. Sequenced here: CD4+ T cells sorted from blood, sampled at approximately week 55, from a patient treated with tofacitinib. These receptors all stem from a human donor with alopecia areata. Each CDR3 is given with its conserved first and last residue. The D gene is left open where the match is weak. Only part of the rows carry a size: once, few, many, or a class if the clone is expanded.

NA TRBJ1-6 14 TRBV6-1 NA TGTGCCAGCAGTGCGGAGGCTACTGGCTCACCCCTCCACTTT CASSAEATGSPLHF
NA TRBJ2-3 15 TRBV5-1 NA TGCGCCAGCAGCGTACGACAAGCGCGCACAGATACGCAGTATTTT CASSVRQARTDTQYF
NA TRBJ1-5 12 TRBV29-1 NA TGCAGCGCCGCGTGGGGCAATCAGCCCCAGCATTTT CSAAWGNQPQHF
NA TRBJ2-3 13 TRBV2 few TGTGCCAGCAGTGAAGAAGCCACAGATACGCAGTATTTT CASSEEATDTQYF
NA TRBJ1-2 10 TRBV2 NA TGTGCCAGCAGTACGGGCGGCTACACCTTC CASSTGGYTF
NA TRBJ2-5 14 TRBV10-3 few TGTGCCATCAGTGAGTCGGGGGCAGAAGAGACCCAGTACTTC CAISESGAEETQYF
NA TRBJ1-2 11 TRBV28 few TGTGCCAGCAGTTACAGGGATGGCTACACCTTC CASSYRDGYTF
NA TRBJ1-6 13 TRBV19 NA TGTGCCAGTAACCTTGACTATAATTCACCCCTCCACTTT CASNLDYNSPLHF
NA TRBJ2-3 13 TRBV25-1 NA TGTGCCAGCAGGGCTAACCCCGCGACTACGCAGTATTTT CASRANPATTQYF
NA TRBJ2-5 11 TRBV30 NA TGTGCCTGGAGTGTAGGGGAGACCCAGTACTTC CAWSVGETQYF
NA TRBJ2-3 14 TRBV4-1 NA TGCGCCAGCAGCCAAGAATACAGCACAGATACGCAGTATTTT CASSQEYSTDTQYF
NA TRBJ1-1 15 TRBV25-1 NA TGTGCCAGCAGTGATTATTGGTCAGGGAACACTGAAGCTTTCTTT CASSDYWSGNTEAFF
NA TRBJ2-5 13 TRBV7-9 NA TGTGCCAGCAGCTTTTTTGGCCAAGAGACCCAGTACTTC CASSFFGQETQYF
NA TRBJ1-2 12 TRBV29-1 NA TGCAGCGCAGGGGCCCGAAACTATGGCTACACCTTC CSAGARNYGYTF
NA TRBJ2-5 13 TRBV19 NA TGTGCCAGTAGTTCCCGGCGGGCCTTGACCCAGTACTTC CASSSRRALTQYF
NA TRBJ2-5 13 TRBV5-4 NA TGTGCCCTGGGGCCTAGAGATCAAGAGACCCAGTACTTC CALGPRDQETQYF
NA TRBJ2-5 13 TRBV18 NA TGTGCCAGCTCACCACCGTCCGCAGAGACCCAGTACTTC CASSPPSAETQYF
NA TRBJ2-5 12 TRBV29-1 few TGCAGCGTTGGGGCTGGGCAAGAGACCCAGTACTTC CSVGAGQETQYF
NA TRBJ2-5 14 TRBV5-1 NA TGCGCCAGCAGCTTGGGGCAGCCGGGAAGTGTCCAGTACTTC CASSLGQPGSVQYF
NA TRBJ1-2 13 TRBV5-6 NA TGTGCCAGCAACGAACAGGGAAAGTATGGCTACACCTTC CASNEQGKYGYTF
TRBD1 TRBJ2-3 15 TRBV25-1 NA TGTGCCACCAAAGACAGGGCGTTCGGCACAGATACGCAGTATTTT CATKDRAFGTDTQYF
NA TRBJ2-7 13 TRBV7-2 NA TGTGCCAGCAGCTTAAGGGAAATGCGGGAGCAGTACTTC CASSLREMREQYF
TRBD1 TRBJ2-2 15 TRBV4-1 NA TGCGCCAGCAGCCGCGTCCCGGGACAGGGTACGGAGCTGTTTTTT CASSRVPGQGTELFF
TRBD1 TRBJ2-7 14 TRBV18 once TGTGCCAGCTCACCTCCCACAGGGGTCGACGAGCAGTACTTC CASSPPTGVDEQYF
NA TRBJ2-1 15 TRBV6-6 few TGTGCCAGCAGCTTACTGGGCCGCTCCTACAATGAGCAGTTCTTC CASSLLGRSYNEQFF
TRBD1 TRBJ2-7 13 TRBV29-1 NA TGCAGCGTCAAGGACAGGGCGGACTACGAGCAGTACTTC CSVKDRADYEQYF
NA TRBJ2-7 12 TRBV11-2 NA TGTGCCAGCAGCTCCCAGGGCCGCGAGCAGTACTTC CASSSQGREQYF
NA TRBJ2-1 11 TRBV29-1 NA TGCAGCGTTGAAGATCTAAGGGAGAAGTTCTTC CSVEDLREKFF
NA TRBJ2-2 13 TRBV9 NA TGTGCCAGCGGCGGGGGCCGGACCGGGGAGCTGTTTTTT CASGGGRTGELFF
TRBD1 TRBJ2-2 13 TRBV7-3 NA TGTGCCAGCAGCCCAGGGGGCACCGGGGAGCTGTTTTTT CASSPGGTGELFF
TRBD2 TRBJ2-2 14 TRBV7-2 few TGTGCCAGCAGCGCACTAGCGAAGGGAGGGGAGCTGTTTTTT CASSALAKGGELFF
NA TRBJ2-1 11 TRBV7-9 NA TGTGCCAGCAGCTTAGACAATGAGCAGTTCTTC CASSLDNEQFF
NA TRBJ1-2 13 TRBV6-5 once TGTGCCAGCAGTTACTCGGCGGACTATGGCTACACCTTC CASSYSADYGYTF